The next 10 T cell receptor beta chains were all read from a single sample in a study of PD-1 blockade in classical Hodgkin lymphoma. The method was immunoSEQ multiplex PCR; TCRdb's version includes in-frame clones alone and lacks a portion of them. This sample has approximately 37,000 clones, with 78% found just once. All patients relapsed after autologous stem cell transplantation, and brentuximab vedotin exposure varied. Source: peripheral blood mononuclear cells (PBMCs), taken at baseline. The receptors originated from a human donor with classical Hodgkin lymphoma.

This clone turned up a few times. The chain links TRBV7-2 to TRBJ1-5; TRBD1 matches 12 bases. The junction had 14 bases not matched to a gene; V was cut back by 5 bases and J by 3 bases. Germline-derived CDR1 and CDR2 are SGHTA and FQGNSA. This CDR3 contains 19 residues. The CDR3 is CASSPGGQGASGVNQPQHF. CDR3 coding DNA: TGTGCCAGCAGCCCGGGGGGACAGGGGGCGAGTGGTGTCAATCAGCCCCAGCATTTT.

This clone was seen once. This sequence joins TRBV2 and TRBJ2-1; a possible D gene is TRBD2 (5 bases). The CDR3 has 13 amino acids. The germline V gene encodes CDR1 SNHLY and CDR2 FYNNEI. Trimming took 6 bases from V and 9 from J, leaving 15 bases between them. CDR3: CASSVGSRGEQFF. In nucleotides, the CDR3 is TGTGCCAGCAGCGTAGGGAGCCGGGGTGAGCAGTTCTTC.

This clone showed up just once. The rearrangement uses TRBV4-1 and TRBJ2-3; D gene ambiguous. Trimming stripped 0 bases from V and 7 bases from J, with 8 bases between. Per germline, CDR1 MGHRA and CDR2 YSYEKL. CDR3 length: 13 residues. The CDR3 DNA reads as TGCGCCAGCAGCCAAGATTCATCTAATACGCAGTATTTT. It codes for CASSQDSSNTQYF.

The rearrangement joins TRBV6-1 to TRBJ2-3, with 8 bases identical to TRBD1. The junction had 6 bases not matched to a gene; V was cut back by 6 bases and J by 1 base. The length of the CDR3 is 15 residues. Germline V CDR1 and CDR2: MNHNS, SASEGT. The CDR3 sequence is CASRRTGYGTDTQYF. The DNA for the CDR3 is TGTGCCAGCAGGAGGACAGGGTATGGCACAGATACGCAGTATTTT.

The chain is built from TRBV4-1 and TRBJ2-7; no clear D. The germline CDR1 and CDR2 sequences are MGHRA and YSYEKL. Trimming pared 0 bases from V and 0 bases from J, leaving 18 bases between. The CDR3 totals 18 residues. This CDR3 reads CASSQDSTSWVGSYEQYF. The CDR3 nucleotides read TGCGCCAGCAGCCAAGACTCGACTTCTTGGGTGGGCTCCTACGAGCAGTACTTC.

The chain couples TRBV9 to TRBJ2-7; D remains ambiguous. The CDR3 covers 11 residues. Germline CDR1 SGDLS, CDR2 YYNGEE. The V end was cut by 4 bases, the J end by 0 bases, with 2 bases between. CDR3 loop: CASSLSYEQYF. The CDR3 nucleotides are TGTGCCAGCAGCCTCTCCTACGAGCAGTACTTC.

This clone was seen only once. V usage is TRBV6-1 and J usage is TRBJ1-2; D remains ambiguous. This CDR3 has 14 amino acids. Germline CDR1 and CDR2: MNHNS and SASEGT. Trimming stripped 6 bases from V and 8 bases from J, with 19 bases between. The CDR3 sequence is CASSREAELGGYTF. DNA for the CDR3: TGTGCCAGCAGCCGGGAGGCAGAGTTAGGAGGCTACACCTTC.

The chain recombines TRBV15 with TRBJ1-1; unclear D gene. Germline CDR1 reads LNHNV; CDR2 reads YYDKDF (reference sequence). This CDR3 contains 13 residues. V dropped 0 bases and J dropped 7 bases, with 9 bases sitting between them. The CDR3 protein is CATSRDGWGEAFF. CDR3 bases: TGTGCCACCAGCAGAGATGGATGGGGTGAAGCTTTCTTT.

CDR3: CASSLTATANEKLFF. In DNA, the CDR3 is TGTGCCAGCAGCTTAACCGCGACAGCTAATGAAAAACTGTTTTTT. The chain employs TRBV7-9 and TRBJ1-4; a weak D match, TRBD1 (5 bases). The germline V gene has CDR1 SEHNR and CDR2 FQNEAQ (reference sequence). V lost 2 bases, J lost 3 bases, and 10 bases lay in between. The CDR3 is made up of 15 amino acids.

The genes are TRBV2 and TRBJ1-2; no firm D call. V dropped 4 bases and J dropped 2 bases, with 8 bases sitting between them. Looked up from germline, CDR1 is SNHLY and CDR2 is FYNNEI. The CDR3 loop spans 13 amino acids. Written as DNA, the CDR3 is TGTGCCAGCAGTGTCGGCAGCAACTATGGCTACACCTTC. Protein product: CASSVGSNYGYTF.